A single sample gave rise to the 18 T cell receptor beta chains below, sequenced in a study of blood T cell repertoires in COVID-19. Sequenced by immunoSEQ multiplex PCR; TCRdb stores in-frame clones only, minus some. The table records some 240,000 clones, around 83% of them present only once. Material for sequencing was peripheral blood. The receptor source for this set is a woman between 40 and 50 years old who had recovered from COVID-19.

The chain uses TRBV28 and TRBJ2-5, with 7 bases fitting TRBD2. V shed 7 bases and J 5 bases; nucleotides not matched to a gene: 13. Per the germline V gene, CDR1 is MDHEN and CDR2 is SYDVKM. CDR3 length equals 15 residues. CDR3 nucleotides: TGTGCCAGCATCCGAGCGGGGATGAATCATGAGACCCAGTACTTC. This gives the protein CASIRAGMNHETQYF.

This clone was recorded only once. V is TRBV11-3 and J is TRBJ2-3; 7 bases agree with TRBD1. The V and J ends lost 1 base and 3 bases, in that order; junction bases with no gene match: 10. The CDR3 loop spans 17 amino acids. The germline V gene has CDR1 SGHNT and CDR2 YENEEA. The chain's CDR3 is CASSLAAGQEFTDTQYF. The CDR3 bases are TGTGCCAGCAGCTTAGCCGCTGGACAGGAGTTTACAGATACGCAGTATTTT.

In nucleotides, the CDR3 is TGTGCCAGTAGTTTAGCGGGACAAAGCTATGGCTACACCTTC. Protein: CASSLAGQSYGYTF. The rearrangement links TRBV19 to TRBJ1-2, with a weak D call TRBD1 (6 bases). Germline loops: CDR1 LNHDA, CDR2 SQIVND (reference sequence). The CDR3 sequence is 14 residues long. Trimming shortened V by 5 bases and J by 4 bases, and 14 bases separated the two germline ends.

The gene calls are TRBV10-3 and TRBJ2-6, with D hard to call. Germline-derived CDR1 and CDR2 are ENHRY and SYGVKD. This CDR3 has 15 residues. V was shortened by 4 bases and J by 3 bases, with 10 bases between the two germline ends. The CDR3 DNA is TGTGCCATCAGTGTTTTGGGCGTTGGGGCCAACGTCCTGACTTTC. Amino acid sequence: CAISVLGVGANVLTF.

The rearrangement joins TRBV3-1 (or the pseudogene TRBV3-2) to TRBJ1-1; 9 bases line up with TRBD1. The CDR3 consists of 14 residues. V lost 7 bases and J lost 3; bases outside the gene matches: 6. Looked up from germline, CDR1 is LGHDT and CDR2 is YNNKEL (reference sequence). CDR3: CASIDRGTDTEAFF. The DNA of the CDR3 is TGTGCCAGCATAGACAGGGGGACGGACACTGAAGCTTTCTTT.

The chain has TRBV5-1 and TRBJ1-1; TRBD1 matches at 9 bases. V lost 6 bases, J lost 4 bases, and 4 bases stayed unmatched. From germline, CDR1 is SGHRS and CDR2 YFSETQ. This CDR3 has 13 residues. The CDR3 here is CASTPDRGTEAFF. In DNA form, the CDR3 reads TGCGCCAGCACCCCGGACAGGGGCACTGAAGCTTTCTTT. The full variable domain, rest sourced from reference TRBV5-1 and TRBJ1-1, is KAGVTQTPRYLIKTRGQQVTLSCSPISGHRSVSWYQQTPGQGLQFLFEYFSETQRNKGNFPGRFSGRQFSNSRSEMNVSTLELGDSALYLCASTPDRGTEAFFGQGTRLTVV.

This clone was found a few times. The V and J genes are TRBV2 and TRBJ2-7; TRBD2 is a possible D gene (5 bases). The CDR3 consists of 15 residues. The germline gives CDR1 SNHLY, CDR2 FYNNEI. The V end lost 4 bases, the J end lost 1 base, and 14 bases lay between the germline ends. For the CDR3, the DNA is TGTGCCAGCAGTGCTCGGCGGACTCTATCCTACGAGCAGTACTTC. Its protein is CASSARRTLSYEQYF.

The V call is TRBV30, the J call TRBJ2-3, with TRBD2 identical over 10 bases. V dropped 5 bases and J dropped 8; count of bases not matched to a gene: 10. Germline V gene lookup returns CDR1 GTSNPN and CDR2 SVGIG (reference sequence). There are 14 residues in the CDR3. CDR3 nucleotide sequence: TGTGCCTGGGAATATAGCGGGGGGCCTGGTACGCAGTATTTT. Protein product: CAWEYSGGPGTQYF.

V gene TRBV5-5 combines with J gene TRBJ2-7; D might be TRBD1 (5 bases). This CDR3 has 14 residues. Germline CDR1 SGHKS, CDR2 YYEKEE (reference sequence). The V end was cut by 1 base, the J end by 5 bases, with 13 bases between. In DNA, the CDR3 is TGTGCCAGCAGCTTGCCTCAGGGTTATCACGAGCAGTACTTC. This gives the protein CASSLPQGYHEQYF. The whole variable domain, filled in from reference TRBV5-5 and TRBJ2-7, reads DAGVTQSPTHLIKTRGQQVTLRCSPISGHKSVSWYQQVLGQGPQFIFQYYEKEERGRGNFPDRFSARQFPNYSSELNVNALLLGDSALYLCASSLPQGYHEQYFGPGTRLTVT.

This chain uses TRBV27 with TRBJ2-5; TRBD1 aligns across 10 bases. Germline-derived CDR1 and CDR2 are MNHEY and SMNVEV (reference sequence). The junction had 5 bases not matched to a gene; V was cut back by 2 bases and J by 2 bases. The CDR3 has 16 residues. Written as DNA, the CDR3 is TGTGCCAGCAGTTTAAGGGGACAGGGGATACAAGAGACCCAGTACTTC. Encoded protein: CASSLRGQGIQETQYF.

V usage is TRBV25-1 and J usage is TRBJ1-2, with 9 bases aligning to TRBD1. This CDR3 has 12 residues. Unmatched junction bases numbered 5, after V lost 7 bases and J lost 8 bases. Germline V lookup: CDR1 MGHDK, CDR2 SYGVNS. The CDR3 spells CASMHRGHGYTF. CDR3 sequence (DNA): TGTGCCAGCATGCACAGGGGGCACGGCTACACCTTC.

In DNA, the CDR3 is TGTGCCAGCAGCTTAGAGAGGGCTAGCGGGGGGTTATACAATGAGCAGTTCTTC. Its translation is CASSLERASGGLYNEQFF. The V and J genes are TRBV7-9 and TRBJ2-1, with 11 nucleotides matching TRBD2. Unmatched junction bases numbered 9, after V lost 1 base and J lost 4 bases. The CDR3 is 18 amino acids. CDR1 and CDR2 from the germline V gene are SEHNR and FQNEAQ (reference sequence).

There are a few counts of this clone. This chain links TRBV18 with TRBJ1-1; D remains ambiguous. Germline values: CDR1 KGHSH, CDR2 LQKENI. V shed 8 bases and J shed 3 bases, with 16 bases lying between them. The CDR3 is made up of 14 amino acids. The CDR3 spells CASTPSWRDTEAFF. The CDR3 bases are TGTGCCAGCACCCCTTCTTGGAGGGACACTGAAGCTTTCTTT.

This clone occurred many times. The chain couples TRBV19 to TRBJ2-3; possible D gene TRBD1, 6 bases. The germline V gene encodes CDR1 LNHDA and CDR2 SQIVND (reference sequence). The CDR3 totals 16 residues. The ends were cut back, 4 bases at V and 6 bases at J, with 20 bases in the middle. The CDR3 here is CASSRSTGLRGDTQYF. CDR3 in DNA: TGTGCCAGTAGTAGGTCCACAGGGCTCCGTGGGGATACGCAGTATTTT.

The chain links TRBV10-3 to TRBJ1-1; no clear D. CDR1 and CDR2 from the germline V gene are ENHRY and SYGVKD. Trimming removed 2 bases from V and 4 bases from J, with 8 bases in between. The CDR3 covers 13 residues. The CDR3 region has the DNA TGTGCCATCAGTGAGGGGGAGGGCACTGAAGCTTTCTTT. Translation: CAISEGEGTEAFF.

The gene calls are TRBV19 and TRBJ2-1; 10 bases map to TRBD2. With V trimmed by 10 bases and J by 4 bases, 10 bases remained unmatched. The CDR3 length is 15 residues. Germline CDR1 LNHDA, CDR2 SQIVND (reference sequence). CDR3 in DNA: TGTGCCACCCAAGAAACTAGCGGGGCTTACAATGAGCAGTTCTTC. Translated, it gives CATQETSGAYNEQFF.

The chain recombines TRBV7-2 with TRBJ2-2, with D possibly being TRBD1 (5 bases). Per the germline V gene, CDR1 is SGHTA and CDR2 is FQGNSA. The CDR3 loop spans 14 amino acids. V was cut by 3 bases and J by 6 bases, with 11 bases left in between. The CDR3 is CASSFAGYPGELFF. CDR3 nucleotides: TGTGCCAGCAGCTTCGCAGGGTATCCCGGGGAGCTGTTTTTT.

The chain combines TRBV11-3 with TRBJ2-3; tentative D call: TRBD2 (5 bases). This CDR3 is built from 15 residues. Germline lookup yields CDR1 SGHNT and CDR2 YENEEA. The V gene lost 2 bases and the J gene lost 0 bases, with 9 bases spanning the gap. The CDR3 reads CASSLRRGSTDTQYF. CDR3 DNA sequence: TGTGCCAGCAGCTTAAGACGCGGGAGCACAGATACGCAGTATTTT.